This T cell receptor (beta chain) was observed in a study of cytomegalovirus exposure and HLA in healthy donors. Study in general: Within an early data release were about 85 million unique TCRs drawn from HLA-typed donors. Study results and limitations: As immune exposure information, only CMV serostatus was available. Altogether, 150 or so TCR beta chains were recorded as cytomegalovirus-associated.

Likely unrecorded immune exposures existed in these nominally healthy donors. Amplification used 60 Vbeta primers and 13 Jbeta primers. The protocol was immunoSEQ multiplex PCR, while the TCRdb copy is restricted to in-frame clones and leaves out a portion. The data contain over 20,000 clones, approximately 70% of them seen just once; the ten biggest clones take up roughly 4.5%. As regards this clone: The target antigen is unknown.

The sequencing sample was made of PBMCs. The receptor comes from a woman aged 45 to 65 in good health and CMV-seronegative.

Written as DNA, the CDR3 is TGTGCCAGCAGCCGAGGTTCGGGGGGCACTGAAGCTTTCTTT. The encoded protein is CASSRGSGGTEAFF. The chain has TRBV6-5 and TRBJ1-1; tentatively, D is TRBD1 (5 bases). Trimming shortened V by 6 bases and J by 4 bases, and 15 bases separated the two germline ends. Germline V lookup: CDR1 MNHEY, CDR2 SVGAGI. The CDR3 covers 14 residues.